This TCR beta chain was identified in a study of blood T cell repertoires in COVID-19. Study-level information: T cells, B-cell-depleted T cells, or PBMCs provided the cDNA or gDNA that served as material.

The length of the CDR3 is 13 residues. Germline CDR1 reads SEHNR; CDR2 reads FQNEAQ (reference sequence). V was trimmed by 1 base and J by 1 base, leaving 4 bases between them. How the authors handled the data: Reference gene primers were amplified, and this amplification served to estimate nucleated cell counts. Profiled with immunoSEQ multiplex PCR; TCRdb holds only in-frame clones, not every one. That table supplies the V and J calls and clone size; D and trimming were determined from the DNA. The table lists around 70,000 clones, about four fifths of them singletons. The receptor comes from a man aged 65 to 85 with acute or convalescent COVID-19. The chain has TRBV7-9 and TRBJ1-2; D ambiguous. Sequenced input: peripheral blood. The CDR3 nucleotides are TGTGCCAGCAGCTTAGTAGTTAACTATGGCTACACCTTC. Protein sequence: CASSLVVNYGYTF.